The 12 T cell receptor beta chains below all came from one sample that was sequenced in a study of monozygotic twins with inflammatory bowel disease. One entry per CDR3 protein, without DNA, is what TCRdb gives after re-calling the 5' RACE reads. Seen in this sample are more than 300,000 distinct CDR3 sequences; the ten most common clones hold just over 2.5%. The specimen sequenced was blood. The receptors stem from a human donor with ulcerative colitis or Crohn's disease, or a healthy co-twin of an affected twin (not recorded which).

The chain joins TRBV6-1 to TRBJ2-1; TCRdb returns TRBD1, unconfirmable since there is no DNA. Germline assignment: CDR1 MNHNS and CDR2 SASEGT. The CDR3 sequence is 16 residues long. The CDR3 is CASRGWTPSSYNEQFF.

The chain couples TRBV7-8 to TRBJ2-5; there is no DNA to check the TCRdb D call of TRBD1. Germline loops: CDR1 SGHVS, CDR2 FQNEAQ. The CDR3 loop spans 14 amino acids. CDR3: CASSSQTGFVTQYF. The complete variable domain, with remaining parts taken from reference TRBV7-8 and TRBJ2-5, reads GAGVSQSPRYKVAKRGQDVALRCDPISGHVSLFWYQQALGQGPEFLTYFQNEAQLDKSGLPSDRFFAERPEGSVSTLKIQRTQQEDSAVYLCASSSQTGFVTQYFGPGTRLLVL.

V usage is TRBV4-1 and J usage is TRBJ2-7; TCRdb's D call, TRBD2, is unchecked because there is no DNA. This CDR3 region has 16 residues. The germline CDR1 and CDR2 sequences are MGHRA and YSYEKL. CDR3 in amino acids: CASSQGPSGEDYEQYF.

The chain employs TRBV7-2 and TRBJ1-4; TCRdb's D call of TRBD1 is untestable without DNA. Germline V lookup: CDR1 SGHTA, CDR2 FQGNSA. The CDR3 is 14 residues long. The CDR3 is CASSLGGVREKLFF.

V is TRBV2 and J is TRBJ2-7; TCRdb's D call of TRBD1 is untestable without DNA. Germline V gene lookup returns CDR1 SNHLY and CDR2 FYNNEI. CDR3 length: 14 amino acids. The CDR3 loop is CASSGAGTTYEQYF.

The rearrangement joins TRBV14 to TRBJ2-5; lacking DNA, the TRBD1 call made by TCRdb goes unchecked. The CDR3 consists of 15 residues. Germline values: CDR1 SGHDN, CDR2 FVKESK. The CDR3 region is CASSARTGGAETQYF.

The V and J genes are TRBV28 and TRBJ2-1; lacking DNA, the TRBD1 call made by TCRdb goes unchecked. The CDR3 contains 15 residues. CDR1 is MDHEN, CDR2 SYDVKM, per germline. This chain's CDR3 is CASSGPGISYNEQFF. The full variable domain, its missing parts supplied by reference TRBV28 and TRBJ2-1, is DVKVTQSSRYLVKRTGEKVFLECVQDMDHENMFWYRQDPGLGLRLIYFSYDVKMKEKGDIPEGYSVSREKKERFSLILESASTNQTSMYLCASSGPGISYNEQFFGPGTRLTVL.

This chain joins TRBV27 and TRBJ2-3; TCRdb reports TRBD1, a call that lacks DNA to check it against. This CDR3 comprises 18 residues. In germline, CDR1 is MNHEY, CDR2 SMNVEV (reference sequence). The CDR3: CARKGGTGGPPLTDTQYF.

This chain links TRBV6-5 with TRBJ1-2; TCRdb lists TRBD1, though no DNA is available to test this call. The germline gives CDR1 MNHEY, CDR2 SVGAGI. The CDR3 runs 17 residues. CDR3 protein: CASSYSNTGTGHYGYTF.

The chain is built from TRBV28 and TRBJ2-6; TCRdb's D gene call, TRBD1, goes unchecked for lack of DNA. CDR3 length: 18 amino acids. Per the germline V gene, CDR1 is MDHEN and CDR2 is SYDVKM. This CDR3 reads CASTHQGAGVGRANVLTF.

The chain is built from TRBV5-1 and TRBJ1-2; TCRdb lists TRBD1, though no DNA is available to test this call. Germline CDR1 SGHRS, CDR2 YFSETQ. The CDR3 is 15 residues long. CDR3 loop: CASSFGDRDNYGYTF.

This rearrangement joins TRBV24-1 to TRBJ1-5; the TRBD1 assignment by TCRdb is unverifiable without DNA. Germline values: CDR1 KGHDR, CDR2 SFDVKD. This CDR3 is built from 15 residues. The CDR3 reads CATSDGGTGGKPQHF.